The clone carrying this TCR beta chain came up many times. Its antigen remains unidentified. CDR3 length: 11 amino acids. Germline V gene data show CDR1 as KGHSH and CDR2 as LQKENI. Trimming stripped 5 bases from V and 6 bases from J, with 7 bases between. This sample is part of a study of early T cells in non-severe SARS-CoV-2 infection. Study findings and constraints: There was a bias toward anti-spike CD8 responses in VDJdb matching, which missed private and CD4 specificities.

One entry per CDR3 protein results from TCRdb running MiXCR on the 5' RACE reads. The table lists 97,000 or so distinct CDR3 sequences, roughly 9.6% of them singletons. This sequence was found in an adult who was a healthcare worker with PCR-confirmed SARS-CoV-2 infection or an uninfected control (not recorded which). The material was whole blood, obtained at baseline. The genes are TRBV18 and TRBJ1-1; no clear D. DNA for the CDR3: TGTGCCAGCTCATCTAACTCTGAAGCTTTCTTT. This translates into CASSSNSEAFF.